This section outlines one T cell receptor (beta chain) sequence together with its context. The data belong to a study of memory CD4+ T cells and cytomegalovirus serostatus. The sort gate was single viable CD3+CD4+CD8-CD45RO+ cells for memory CD4+ T cells. The method was immunoSEQ multiplex PCR; TCRdb's version includes in-frame clones alone and lacks a portion of them. The sample consists of tens of thousands of clones, over 70% of them appearing once. Germline V gene lookup returns CDR1 LNHDA and CDR2 SQIVND (reference sequence). The CDR3 extends over 15 amino acids. Unmatched junction bases numbered 9, after V lost 11 bases and J lost 0 bases.

The sequenced material came from memory CD4+ T cells from blood. The TCR originated in an adult in good health and CMV-seronegative. The J gene is TRBJ1-3, the V gene TRBV19; 8 positions agree with TRBD1. CDR3 sequence reads: CASQRDRYSGNTIYF. The CDR3 DNA is TGTGCCTCCCAGAGGGACAGGTACTCTGGAAACACCATATATTTT.